One and the same sample provided the 24 T cell receptor beta chains below, sequenced in a study of PD-L1 blockade in urothelial cancer (dated by TCRdb to 2016 to 2017). The library was built by means of the immunoSEQ multiplex PCR assay. TCRdb retrieved this table from immuneACCESS and kept in-frame rearrangements only. Not all clones are present; in checked studies, unresolved V genes account for under half, and no reason is known for the remainder. The sample records about 100,000 clones, 90% to 95% of which are singletons. Of the sample, almost 0.95% falls within the top ten clones. The specimen comprised PBMCs, sampled around atezolizumab (anti-PD-L1) treatment. The receptors here all came from a woman of 80 years or more with urothelial cancer.

The chain combines TRBV18 with TRBJ1-1; 9 bases align to TRBD1. Germline V gene sequence: CDR1 KGHSH, CDR2 LQKENI. After removal of 3 bases from V and 1 base from J, the junction contained 9 bases not matched to a gene. The CDR3 loop spans 17 amino acids. The DNA of the CDR3 is TGTGCCAGCTCACCTCTACAGGGGGCTGATTGGAACACTGAAGCTTTCTTT. It yields the protein CASSPLQGADWNTEAFF.

The V gene is TRBV19, the J gene TRBJ2-2; TRBD1 agrees at 12 bases. Trimming cost V 6 bases and J 4 bases; bases outside gene matches: 3. Germline V gene sequence: CDR1 LNHDA, CDR2 SQIVND (reference sequence). This CDR3 has 15 amino acids. The CDR3 reads CASSGDRGLTGELFF. Here the CDR3 DNA reads TGTGCCAGTAGCGGGGACAGGGGGCTCACCGGGGAGCTGTTTTTT.

The chain combines TRBV29-1 with TRBJ2-1; D gene uncertain. Germline-derived CDR1 and CDR2 are SQVTM and ANQGSEA. Trimming pared 6 bases from V and 5 bases from J, leaving 14 bases between. CDR3 length: 13 amino acids. This CDR3 is CSVGPTLNNEQFF. Written as DNA, the CDR3 is TGCAGCGTGGGTCCGACTCTGAACAATGAGCAGTTCTTC.

With respect to this clone: The sample carries other DNA sequences with the same CDR3. This chain uses TRBV28 with TRBJ1-5; D perhaps matches TRBD1 (5 bases). V was shortened by 3 bases and J by 1 base, with 7 bases between the two germline ends. This CDR3 is built from 14 residues. Per germline, CDR1 MDHEN and CDR2 SYDVKM. The CDR3: CASSLGLSNQPQHF. The DNA for the CDR3 is TGTGCCAGCAGTTTGGGACTCAGCAATCAGCCCCAGCATTTT.

This clone was seen only a few times. The chain is built from TRBV5-1 and TRBJ2-7, with D possibly matching TRBD2 (7 bases). Germline V gives CDR1 SGHRS, CDR2 YFSETQ. The CDR3 consists of 16 residues. The V end was cut by 4 bases, the J end by 0 bases, with 17 bases between. The CDR3 bases are TGCGCCAGCAGCAGGGGGGGGACACAAAGCTCCTACGAGCAGTACTTC. It specifies CASSRGGTQSSYEQYF.

This sequence joins TRBV6-1 and TRBJ1-1; tentatively, D is TRBD1 (5 bases). V was pared by 2 bases and J by 3 bases, with 16 bases between. The CDR3 sequence is 16 residues long. Germline CDR1 is MNHNS and CDR2 is SASEGT. The CDR3 region is CASSESGYRRDTEAFF. CDR3 nucleotides: TGTGCCAGCAGTGAAAGTGGTTACAGGCGCGACACTGAAGCTTTCTTT.

The chain carries TRBV5-1 and TRBJ2-5; 10 bases agree with TRBD2. This CDR3 has 15 residues. Per germline, CDR1 SGHRS and CDR2 YFSETQ. The V segment lost 0 bases and the J segment 3 bases; nucleotides outside the gene matches: 2. The CDR3 spells CASSLVLAGEETQYF. The CDR3 region has the DNA TGCGCCAGCAGCTTGGTCCTAGCGGGGGAAGAGACCCAGTACTTC.

This clone showed up just once. V and J are TRBV4-1 and TRBJ2-4; 10 bases are shared with TRBD2. The CDR3 consists of 18 residues. V was pared by 4 bases and J by 0 bases, with 9 bases of the junction left unmatched. From germline, CDR1 is MGHRA and CDR2 YSYEKL. CDR3 amino acids: CASSPGLAEGVAKNIQYF. For the CDR3, the DNA is TGCGCCAGCAGCCCAGGACTAGCGGAGGGGGTAGCCAAAAACATTCAGTACTTC.

V and J are TRBV15 and TRBJ2-7, with TRBD2 matching over 10 bases. Unmatched junction bases numbered 11, after V lost 8 bases and J lost 7 bases. This CDR3 is built from 14 residues. CDR1 and CDR2 from the germline V gene are LNHNV and YYDKDF (reference sequence). CDR3 amino acids: CATSSGTSVREQYF. The CDR3 DNA follows: TGTGCCACCTCCTCGGGGACTAGCGTCAGAGAGCAGTACTTC.

This clone has just one count. The rearrangement uses TRBV6-1 and TRBJ1-1, with TRBD1 as a possible D gene (6 bases). Germline lookup yields CDR1 MNHNS and CDR2 SASEGT. V shed 3 bases and J shed 1 base, with 9 bases lying between them. The CDR3 loop spans 14 amino acids. The CDR3 DNA sequence: TGTGCCAGCAGTGAGGGACACCGGAACACTGAAGCTTTCTTT. Amino acid sequence: CASSEGHRNTEAFF.

The chain carries TRBV4-1 and TRBJ2-2, with 10 bases lining up with TRBD2. The CDR3 is made up of 16 amino acids. Losses at the gene ends were 0 bases for V and 5 bases for J; bases not matched to a gene: 3. Germline assignment: CDR1 MGHRA and CDR2 YSYEKL. CDR3 amino acids: CASSQEGLAITGELFF. The CDR3 coding sequence is TGCGCCAGCAGCCAAGAGGGACTAGCGATAACCGGGGAGCTGTTTTTT.

The J gene is TRBJ2-2, the V gene TRBV12-5, with a possible D match to TRBD1 (5 bases). The germline V gene has CDR1 LGHNT and CDR2 FRNRAP. The CDR3 totals 15 residues. V lost 3 bases, J lost 1 base, and 9 bases lay in between. Here the CDR3 reads CASGLGQGNTGELFF. CDR3 nucleotide sequence: TGTGCTAGTGGTTTAGGGCAGGGGAACACCGGGGAGCTGTTTTTT.

This chain joins TRBV7-9 and TRBJ2-2; 8 bases match TRBD2. Germline values: CDR1 SEHNR, CDR2 FQNEAQ (reference sequence). The CDR3 has 15 amino acids. The V segment lost 5 bases and the J segment 6 bases; nucleotides outside the gene matches: 8. The DNA of the CDR3 is TGTGCCAGCAGCCCAGGACTAGCCACGGCCGGGGAGCTGTTTTTT. Amino acids: CASSPGLATAGELFF. Full variable domain (remainder filled in from reference TRBV7-9 and TRBJ2-2): DTGVSQNPRHKITKRGQNVTFRCDPISEHNRLYWYRQTLGQGPEFLTYFQNEAQLEKSRLLSDRFSAERPKGSFSTLEIQRTEQGDSAMYLCASSPGLATAGELFFGEGSRLTVL.

The rearrangement links TRBV4-1 to TRBJ2-2, with 11 bases aligning to TRBD2. The V gene's germline CDR1 is MGHRA and CDR2 YSYEKL. The J segment lost 4 bases and the V segment lost 0 bases, leaving 4 bases of the junction unmatched. This CDR3 has 17 residues. This CDR3 is CASSQETSGSGTGELFF. CDR3 nucleotides: TGCGCCAGCAGCCAAGAAACTAGCGGGAGTGGCACCGGGGAGCTGTTTTTT.

In its sample, this clone was seen once. The chain is built from TRBV5-4 and TRBJ1-1; D gene uncertain. V lost 5 bases, J lost 2 bases, and 13 bases lay in between. This CDR3 is built from 14 residues. From germline, CDR1 is SGHNT and CDR2 YYREEE (reference sequence). Here the CDR3 reads CASRPETRNTEAFF. In DNA, the CDR3 is TGTGCCAGCAGGCCGGAAACTAGAAACACTGAAGCTTTCTTT.

This sequence joins TRBV6-5 and TRBJ2-5, with D perhaps matching TRBD1 (6 bases). Trimming took off 0 bases at V and 4 bases at J, with 15 bases between the two ends. CDR3 size: 16 residues. The germline V gene has CDR1 MNHEY and CDR2 SVGAGI. Here the CDR3 DNA reads TGTGCCAGCAGTTACTCGAGAGGGGGAAGCGGAGAGACCCAGTACTTC. This translates into CASSYSRGGSGETQYF.

J is TRBJ2-6 and V is TRBV5-6; 8 nucleotides align to TRBD1. The CDR3 runs to 19 residues. J lost 0 bases, V lost 0 bases, and 8 bases had no gene match. Germline V lookup: CDR1 SGHDT, CDR2 YYEEEE. CDR3 coding DNA: TGTGCCAGCAGCTTGGCCGGCCAGGGGGCCCTCTCTGGGGCCAACGTCCTGACTTTC. Amino acid sequence: CASSLAGQGALSGANVLTF.

This rearrangement joins TRBV18 to TRBJ1-4, with 7 positions matching TRBD1. The CDR3 loop spans 16 amino acids. With V trimmed by 1 base and J by 2 bases, 4 bases remained unmatched. Germline assignment: CDR1 KGHSH and CDR2 LQKENI. The CDR3 nucleotides are TGTGCCAGCTCACCACAGGGGGCGCCCACTAATGAAAAACTGTTTTTT. Amino acids: CASSPQGAPTNEKLFF.

The chain recombines TRBV6-5 with TRBJ2-2; D possibly corresponds to TRBD1 (5 bases). The CDR3 runs to 14 residues. Germline V lookup: CDR1 MNHEY, CDR2 SVGAGI. Trimming shortened V by 6 bases and J by 3 bases, and 11 bases separated the two germline ends. CDR3 coding DNA: TGTGCCAGCAGCCTCGACAGATACACCGGGGAGCTGTTTTTT. Its translation: CASSLDRYTGELFF.

Remarks on this clone: Other DNA sequences from this sample encode an identical CDR3 as well. This chain uses TRBV5-1 with TRBJ1-5; TRBD1 aligns across 7 bases. With 0 bases clipped from V and 0 bases from J, the junction kept 0 bases outside the gene matches. The germline gives CDR1 SGHRS, CDR2 YFSETQ. There are 15 residues in the CDR3. CDR3 region: CASSLDRGSNQPQHF. In DNA, the CDR3 is TGCGCCAGCAGCTTGGACAGGGGTAGCAATCAGCCCCAGCATTTT.

This chain uses TRBV4-2 with TRBJ1-2, with 9 bases aligning to TRBD1. The V segment lost 0 bases and the J segment 7 bases; nucleotides outside the gene matches: 3. CDR3 length: 14 residues. Germline V gene sequence: CDR1 LGHNA, CDR2 YNFKEQ. CDR3: CASSQEGDRVGYTF. As DNA, the CDR3 is TGTGCCAGCAGCCAAGAAGGGGACAGGGTTGGCTACACCTTC.

This sequence joins TRBV10-1 and TRBJ2-3; 10 positions match TRBD2. The CDR3 consists of 19 residues. CDR1 is WNHNN, CDR2 SYGVQD, per germline (reference sequence). Unmatched junction bases numbered 15, after V lost 2 bases and J lost 4 bases. For the CDR3, the DNA is TGCGCCAGCAGTGAGATTCTTAGCGGGAGGCCCGGGATCGCAGATACGCAGTATTTT. It translates to CASSEILSGRPGIADTQYF.

The chain links TRBV6-5 to TRBJ1-4; the match to TRBD1 covers 7 bases. The CDR3 covers 14 residues. Trimming cost V 5 bases and J 7 bases; bases outside gene matches: 7. CDR1 and CDR2 from the germline V gene are MNHEY and SVGAGI. CDR3 nucleotides: TGTGCCAGCAGTCCGACGGGACAGCCTGAAAAACTGTTTTTT. As protein: CASSPTGQPEKLFF.

In nucleotides, the CDR3 is TGTGCCAGCAGCCGGGACAGGGGTTTATACGAAAAACTGTTTTTT. It specifies CASSRDRGLYEKLFF. The V and J genes are TRBV14 and TRBJ1-4; 10 nucleotides match TRBD1. The V gene's germline CDR1 is SGHDN and CDR2 FVKESK. This CDR3 is built from 15 residues. V dropped 4 bases and J dropped 8; count of bases not matched to a gene: 7.